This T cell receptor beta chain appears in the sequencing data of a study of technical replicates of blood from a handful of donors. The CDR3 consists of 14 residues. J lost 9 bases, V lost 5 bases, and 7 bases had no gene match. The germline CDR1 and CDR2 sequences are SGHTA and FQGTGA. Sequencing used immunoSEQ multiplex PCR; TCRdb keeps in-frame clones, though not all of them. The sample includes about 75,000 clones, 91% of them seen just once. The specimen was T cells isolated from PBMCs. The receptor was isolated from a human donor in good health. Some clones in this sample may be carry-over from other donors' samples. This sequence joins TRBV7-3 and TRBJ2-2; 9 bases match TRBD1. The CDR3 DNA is TGTGCCAGCAGCCCCCGAACAGGGGGCAGGGAGCTGTTTTTT. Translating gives CASSPRTGGRELFF.